The T cell receptor (beta chain) described here comes from a study of T cells in Graves' hyperthyroidism and ophthalmopathy. General observations from the study: Ophthalmopathy was distinguished from stable hyperthyroidism by 13 V-J signatures. In the blood, most expanded thyroid clonotypes above 0.001 appeared as well.

The CDR3 regions of TCR beta were amplified from RNA transcripts. A set of HTBI primers served as the primers for a first-round RT-PCR of the TCR CDR3. Each CDR3 protein gets one entry after TCRdb re-called the multiplex PCR reads with MiXCR. Of nearly 110,000 distinct CDR3 sequences in the sample, roughly 15% were seen once. If no ophthalmopathy progression occurred within 18 months, Graves' hyperthyroidism was stable. Diagnoses were made from clinical symptoms, serum measures (thyroxine and TRAb), thyroid ultrasound and orbital computed tomography. Losses at the gene ends were 6 bases for V and 8 bases for J; bases not matched to a gene: 13. CDR3 length: 15 amino acids. The germline gives CDR1 DFQATT, CDR2 SNEGSKA (reference sequence). Comments on this clonotype: Its antigen is not identified.

The sequencing input was blood. The chain carries TRBV20-1 and TRBJ2-1, with 10 bases matching TRBD2. This receptor was obtained from a woman between 45 and 65 years old with Graves' hyperthyroidism. The CDR3 is CSAPGTGTSVDEQFF. The CDR3 region has the DNA TGCAGTGCCCCCGGGACCGGGACTAGCGTTGATGAGCAGTTCTTC.